Here is one TCR beta chain with its context. Antigen: not known. The sample is drawn from a study of identifying expanded T cells in peripheral blood. Overall study findings and caveats: About 1.2 clones differed between technical replicates, versus about 15 and 19 over time.

V lost 2 bases to trimming and J lost 3 bases; unmatched junction nucleotides: 7. The CDR3 runs 16 residues. Germline CDR1 and CDR2: SGHAT and FQNNGV. TCRdb keeps only in-frame clones here, not all; method: immunoSEQ multiplex PCR. Of about 81,000 clones in the sample, less than 90% were seen once. The chain employs TRBV11-2 and TRBJ1-1; 9 bases match TRBD1. The material sequenced was blood. This sequence was found in a person aged 18 to 70 in good health. The DNA for the CDR3 is TGTGCCAGCAGCTTAACGTCGGGACAGGGCTACACTGAAGCTTTCTTT. This sequence encodes CASSLTSGQGYTEAFF.